The clone carrying this T cell receptor (beta chain) showed up many times. The sample belongs to a study of T cells in Graves' hyperthyroidism and ophthalmopathy. RNA transcripts served as the template for amplifying TCR beta CDR3 regions. In the first-round RT-PCR of the TCR CDR3, the HTBI primer set was used. Using its own MiXCR run on the multiplex PCR reads, TCRdb lists one record per CDR3 protein. Of about 620,000 distinct CDR3 sequences in the sample, around 15% were seen once. V was shortened by 5 bases and J by 2 bases, with 12 bases between the two germline ends. This CDR3 spans 14 amino acids. The V gene's germline CDR1 is LNHDA and CDR2 SQIVND (reference sequence).

Material: blood. The rearrangement uses TRBV19 and TRBJ1-1; D not certain. This clonotype was obtained from a woman aged 25 to 39 with Graves' hyperthyroidism. CDR3 amino acids: CASSGREVNTEAFF. The CDR3 coding sequence is TGTGCCAGTAGTGGAAGGGAGGTAAACACTGAAGCTTTCTTT.